This T cell receptor (beta chain) was found in a study of shared clonotypes between healthy human individuals. Generated by immunoSEQ multiplex PCR, the TCRdb table keeps only in-frame clones and is missing some. Here the sample spans hundreds of thousands of clones, approximately 96% being singletons. The study's findings and limits: It was anticipated that sequencing depth would influence how many clonotypes donors shared. The study found 4.5% to 6% of naive CD4 clonotypes shared across several donors.

Naivety among CD8 cells was defined by CD45RO negativity and positive CCR7 selection, thereby excluding terminally differentiated effector memory CD45RA+ cells. All donors were Caucasian adults living in Nashville, Tennessee. Points on this clone: Its antigen remains unknown.

Material for sequencing was naive CD8+ T cells sorted from blood. The TCR comes from a woman younger than 45 in good health.

The CDR3 region is CASSTRDYGYTF. CDR3 DNA sequence: TGTGCCAGCAGTACCCGGGACTATGGCTACACCTTC. V and J are TRBV6-6 and TRBJ1-2; D not resolved. The V end was cut by 5 bases, the J end by 3 bases, with 7 bases between. The CDR3 sequence is 12 residues long. The germline V gene has CDR1 MNHNY and CDR2 SVGAGI (reference sequence).